This TCR beta chain came from a study of spatial heterogeneity in lung cancer. TCRdb called the 5' RACE reads again in MiXCR, with one record for every CDR3 protein. The sample consists of more than 85,000 distinct CDR3 sequences, around 9% of them appearing once. This clonotype showed up many times. Time point meaning: sample taken at primary tumor resection. No cell sorting; template was whole RNA from tumor, lung tissue or PBMC. Germline V gene sequence: CDR1 SGHRS, CDR2 YFSETQ. Trimming pared 4 bases from V and 4 bases from J, leaving 11 bases between. The CDR3 is 13 residues long. The TCR sequence derives from a male donor with early-stage non-small cell lung cancer. J is TRBJ2-5 and V is TRBV5-1, with D uncertain. The sequencing here drew on PBMCs, taken at surgery. The DNA of the CDR3 is TGCGCCAGCAGCCGACGAATGAGAGAGACCCAGTACTTC. Protein: CASSRRMRETQYF. Filled out from reference TRBV5-1 and TRBJ2-5, the complete variable domain reads KAGVTQTPRYLIKTRGQQVTLSCSPISGHRSVSWYQQTPGQGLQFLFEYFSETQRNKGNFPGRFSGRQFSNSRSEMNVSTLELGDSALYLCASSRRMRETQYFGPGTRLLVL.